This T cell receptor (beta chain) was observed in a study of PD-1 blockade in classical Hodgkin lymphoma. As for the study in general: Intravenous infusions of nivolumab 3 mg/kg reached patients every 2 weeks. Findings and limits, study-wide: Later analyses included only patients treated at least 1 year post-ASCT.

The CDR3 spans 12 residues. Germline V gene data show CDR1 as WNHNN and CDR2 as SYGVQD (reference sequence). Trimming removed 0 bases at V and 10 bases at J, with 7 bases between. A word on this clone: Its target is unknown.

Every patient experienced relapse after autologous stem cell transplantation, and brentuximab vedotin exposure varied. This table comes from immunoSEQ multiplex PCR, and its TCRdb copy is limited to in-frame clones, with some not included. The profile covers 20,000 or so clones, with around 80% appearing a single time and roughly 16% taken by the ten largest. The source was peripheral blood mononuclear cells (PBMCs), collected before the second cycle of nivolumab. This chain connects TRBV10-1 to TRBJ2-1; no definite D call. The sequence came from a human donor with classical Hodgkin lymphoma. The CDR3 DNA reads as TGCGCCAGCAGTGAGTCACCCGGGGAGCAGTTCTTC. Translation gives CASSESPGEQFF.